This TCR beta chain stems from a study of OX40 agonist ivuxolimab in advanced cancers. Overall study context: Patients assigned to dose escalation were diagnosed with hepatocellular carcinoma, melanoma, renal cell or head and neck cancer. Study conclusions and caveats: Patients who responded partially at 0.1-3.0 mg/kg showed clonal expansion ranking among the lowest.

Libraries were prepared by immunoSEQ multiplex PCR; TCRdb keeps only in-frame clonotypes and omits some of them. The profile covers roughly 100,000 clones, with about 90% appearing a single time and approximately 0.16% taken by the ten largest. Germline CDR1 and CDR2: SGHRS and YFSETQ. CDR3 length: 16 residues. After removal of 0 bases from V and 0 bases from J, the junction contained 3 bases not matched to a gene. To note about this clone: What it binds is not known.

The V gene is TRBV5-1, the J gene TRBJ2-3; TRBD2 agrees at 8 bases. Sequences were derived from CD4+ or CD8+ T cells sorted from blood, sampled in a trial of the OX40 agonist ivuxolimab. This receptor was obtained from an adult with an advanced solid tumor such as melanoma, head and neck, liver or kidney cancer. The CDR3 DNA reads TGCGCCAGCAGCTTGGCCGGGGGGGCTAGCACAGATACGCAGTATTTT. Its translation: CASSLAGGASTDTQYF.